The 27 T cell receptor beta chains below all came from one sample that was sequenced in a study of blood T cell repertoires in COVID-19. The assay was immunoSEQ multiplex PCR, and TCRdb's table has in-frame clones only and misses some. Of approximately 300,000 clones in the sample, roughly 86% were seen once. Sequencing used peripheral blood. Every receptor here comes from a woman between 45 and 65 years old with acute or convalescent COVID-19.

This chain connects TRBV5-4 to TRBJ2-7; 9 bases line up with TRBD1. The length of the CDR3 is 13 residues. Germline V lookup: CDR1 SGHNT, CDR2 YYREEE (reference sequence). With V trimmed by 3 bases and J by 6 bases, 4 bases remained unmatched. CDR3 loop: CASSWGQGSEQYF. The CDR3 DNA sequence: TGTGCCAGCAGCTGGGGACAGGGAAGCGAGCAGTACTTC.

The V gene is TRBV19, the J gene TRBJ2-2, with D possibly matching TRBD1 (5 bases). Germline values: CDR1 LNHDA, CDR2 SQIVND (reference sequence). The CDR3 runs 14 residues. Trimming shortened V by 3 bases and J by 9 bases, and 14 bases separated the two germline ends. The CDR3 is CASSIRAGGRELFF. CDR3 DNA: TGTGCCAGTAGTATCAGGGCAGGCGGCCGGGAGCTGTTTTTT. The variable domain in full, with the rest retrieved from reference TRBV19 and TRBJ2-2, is DGGITQSPKYLFRKEGQNVTLSCEQNLNHDAMYWYRQDPGQGLRLIYYSQIVNDFQKGDIAEGYSVSREKKESFPLTVTSAQKNPTAFYLCASSIRAGGRELFFGEGSRLTVL.

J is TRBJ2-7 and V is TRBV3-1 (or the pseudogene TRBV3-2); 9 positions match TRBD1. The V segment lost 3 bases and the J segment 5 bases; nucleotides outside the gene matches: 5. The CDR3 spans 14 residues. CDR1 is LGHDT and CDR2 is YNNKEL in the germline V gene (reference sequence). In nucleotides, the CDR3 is TGTGCCAGCAGCCATTGGGACAGGGACCACGAGCAGTACTTC. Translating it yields CASSHWDRDHEQYF.

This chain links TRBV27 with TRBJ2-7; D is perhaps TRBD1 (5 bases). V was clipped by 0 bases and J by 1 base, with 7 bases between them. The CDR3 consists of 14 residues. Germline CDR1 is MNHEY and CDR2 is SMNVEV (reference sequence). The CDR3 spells CASSLSGRSYEQYF. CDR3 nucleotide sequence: TGTGCCAGCAGTTTATCGGGGCGTTCCTACGAGCAGTACTTC.

CDR3 amino acids: CASSYSRDLDGYTF. The CDR3 DNA follows: TGTGCCAGCAGTTACTCCCGGGACTTGGATGGCTACACCTTC. The V call is TRBV6-6, the J call TRBJ1-2; maybe TRBD1 (5 bases). The V gene lost 0 bases and the J gene lost 6 bases, with 11 bases spanning the gap. The CDR3 is 14 amino acids. The germline V gene has CDR1 MNHNY and CDR2 SVGAGI (reference sequence).

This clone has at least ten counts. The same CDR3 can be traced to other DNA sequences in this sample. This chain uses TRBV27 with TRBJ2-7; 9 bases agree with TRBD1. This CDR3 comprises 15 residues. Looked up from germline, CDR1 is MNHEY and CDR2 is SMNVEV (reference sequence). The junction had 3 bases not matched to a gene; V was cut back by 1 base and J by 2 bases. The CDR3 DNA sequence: TGTGCCAGCAGTTTATGGGACAGGGTCACCTACGAGCAGTACTTC. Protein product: CASSLWDRVTYEQYF.

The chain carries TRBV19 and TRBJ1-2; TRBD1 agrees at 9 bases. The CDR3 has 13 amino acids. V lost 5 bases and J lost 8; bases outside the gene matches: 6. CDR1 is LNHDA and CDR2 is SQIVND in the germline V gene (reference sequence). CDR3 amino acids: CASSVQGARGYTF. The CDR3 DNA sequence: TGTGCCAGTAGTGTACAGGGGGCCAGAGGCTACACCTTC.

CDR3 DNA sequence: TGTGCCATCAAGGCCCTAGCGGGAGGGCCGGGTGAGCAGTTCTTC. Protein: CAIKALAGGPGEQFF. The chain combines TRBV10-3 with TRBJ2-1; TRBD2 agrees at 12 bases. The CDR3 is 15 residues long. Germline CDR1 reads ENHRY; CDR2 reads SYGVKD. V gave up 7 bases and J gave up 9 bases; unmatched junction bases: 10.

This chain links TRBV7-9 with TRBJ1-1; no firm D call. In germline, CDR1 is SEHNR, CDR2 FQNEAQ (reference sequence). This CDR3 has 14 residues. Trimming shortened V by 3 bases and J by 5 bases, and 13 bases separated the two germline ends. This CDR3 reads CASSFGNSGTEAFF. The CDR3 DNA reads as TGTGCCAGCAGCTTTGGGAACTCGGGGACTGAAGCTTTCTTT. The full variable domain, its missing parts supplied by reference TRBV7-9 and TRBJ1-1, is DTGVSQNPRHKITKRGQNVTFRCDPISEHNRLYWYRQTLGQGPEFLTYFQNEAQLEKSRLLSDRFSAERPKGSFSTLEIQRTEQGDSAMYLCASSFGNSGTEAFFGQGTRLTVV.

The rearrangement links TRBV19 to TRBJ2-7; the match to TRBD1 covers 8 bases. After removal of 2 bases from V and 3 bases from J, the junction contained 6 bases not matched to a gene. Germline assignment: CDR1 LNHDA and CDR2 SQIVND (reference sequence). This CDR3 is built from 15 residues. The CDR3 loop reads CASSIPGQAFYEQYF. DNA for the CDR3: TGTGCCAGTAGTATACCGGGACAGGCGTTCTACGAGCAGTACTTC.

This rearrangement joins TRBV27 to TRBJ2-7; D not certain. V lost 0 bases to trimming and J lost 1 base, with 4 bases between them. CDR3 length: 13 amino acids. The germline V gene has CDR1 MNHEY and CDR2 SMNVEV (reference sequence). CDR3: CASSLSGSYEQYF. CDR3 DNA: TGTGCCAGCAGTTTATCCGGGTCCTACGAGCAGTACTTC.

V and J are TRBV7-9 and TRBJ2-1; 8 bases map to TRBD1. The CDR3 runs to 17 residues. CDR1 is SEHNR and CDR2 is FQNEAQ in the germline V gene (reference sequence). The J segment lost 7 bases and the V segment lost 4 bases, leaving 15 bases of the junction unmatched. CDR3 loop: CASSWGVRTGFANEQFF. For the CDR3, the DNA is TGTGCCAGCAGCTGGGGGGTCCGGACAGGGTTTGCGAATGAGCAGTTCTTC.

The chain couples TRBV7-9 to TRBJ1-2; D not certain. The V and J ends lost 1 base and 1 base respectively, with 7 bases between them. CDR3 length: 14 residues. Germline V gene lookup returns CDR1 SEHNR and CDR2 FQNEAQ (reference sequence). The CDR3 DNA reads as TGTGCCAGCAGCTTAGAAACAAGTAACTATGGCTACACCTTC. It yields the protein CASSLETSNYGYTF. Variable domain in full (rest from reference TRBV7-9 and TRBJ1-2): DTGVSQNPRHKITKRGQNVTFRCDPISEHNRLYWYRQTLGQGPEFLTYFQNEAQLEKSRLLSDRFSAERPKGSFSTLEIQRTEQGDSAMYLCASSLETSNYGYTFGSGTRLTVV.

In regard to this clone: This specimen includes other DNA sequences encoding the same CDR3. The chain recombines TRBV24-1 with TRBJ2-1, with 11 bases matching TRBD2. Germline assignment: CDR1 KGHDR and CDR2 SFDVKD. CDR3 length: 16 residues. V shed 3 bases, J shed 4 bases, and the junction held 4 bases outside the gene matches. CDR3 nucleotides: TGTGCCACCAGTGATCCCGGACTAGCGGGTTACAATGAGCAGTTCTTC. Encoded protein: CATSDPGLAGYNEQFF.

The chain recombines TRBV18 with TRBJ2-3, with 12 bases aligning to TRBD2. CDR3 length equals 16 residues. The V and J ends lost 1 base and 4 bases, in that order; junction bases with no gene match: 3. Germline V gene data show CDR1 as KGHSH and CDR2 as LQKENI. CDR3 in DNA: TGTGCCAGCTCACCACGACTAGCGGGAGAGGCAGATACGCAGTATTTT. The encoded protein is CASSPRLAGEADTQYF.

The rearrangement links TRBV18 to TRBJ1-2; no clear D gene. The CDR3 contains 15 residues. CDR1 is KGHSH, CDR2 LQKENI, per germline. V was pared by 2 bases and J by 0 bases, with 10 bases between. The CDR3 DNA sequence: TGTGCCAGCTCACCAGCGGCAGAAGCTAACTATGGCTACACCTTC. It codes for CASSPAAEANYGYTF.

The DNA of the CDR3 is TGTGCCAGCAGCTTGGGGACTAGCGGGAGTGGCCGGGAGACCCAGTACTTC. Encoded protein: CASSLGTSGSGRETQYF. The chain combines TRBV5-5 with TRBJ2-5; 13 bases are shared with TRBD2. The ends lost 0 bases at V and 5 bases at J; junction bases unmatched: 7. CDR1 and CDR2 from the germline V gene are SGHKS and YYEKEE (reference sequence). The length of the CDR3 is 17 residues.

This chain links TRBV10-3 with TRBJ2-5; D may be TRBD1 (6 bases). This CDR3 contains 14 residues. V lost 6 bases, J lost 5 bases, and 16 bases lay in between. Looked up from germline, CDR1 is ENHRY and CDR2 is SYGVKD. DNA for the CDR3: TGTGCCATCAGCCCCTCAGGGGCCCCGGAGACCCAGTACTTC. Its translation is CAISPSGAPETQYF.

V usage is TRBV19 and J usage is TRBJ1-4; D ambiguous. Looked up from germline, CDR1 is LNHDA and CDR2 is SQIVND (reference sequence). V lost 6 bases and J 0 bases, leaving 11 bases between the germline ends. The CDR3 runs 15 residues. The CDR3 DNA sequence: TGTGCCAGTAGGGGCATCCGTGCAACTAATGAAAAACTGTTTTTT. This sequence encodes CASRGIRATNEKLFF.

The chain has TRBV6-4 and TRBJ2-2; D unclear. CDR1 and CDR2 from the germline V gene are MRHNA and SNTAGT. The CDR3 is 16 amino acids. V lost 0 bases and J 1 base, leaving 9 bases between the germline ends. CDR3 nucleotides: TGTGCCAGCAGTGACTCCTGGGCACGGAACACCGGGGAGCTGTTTTTT. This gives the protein CASSDSWARNTGELFF.

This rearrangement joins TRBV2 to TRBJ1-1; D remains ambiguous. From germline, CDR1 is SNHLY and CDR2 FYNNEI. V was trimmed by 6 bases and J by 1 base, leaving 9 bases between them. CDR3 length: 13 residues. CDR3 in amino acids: CASRGRGNTEAFF. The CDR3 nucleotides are TGTGCCAGCAGGGGTCGCGGGAACACTGAAGCTTTCTTT.

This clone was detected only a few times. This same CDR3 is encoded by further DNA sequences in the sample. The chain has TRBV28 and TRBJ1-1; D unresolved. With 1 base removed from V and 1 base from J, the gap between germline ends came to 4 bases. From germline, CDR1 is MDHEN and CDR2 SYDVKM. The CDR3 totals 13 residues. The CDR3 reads CASSLSGNTEAFF. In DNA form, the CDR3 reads TGTGCCAGCAGTTTATCGGGGAACACTGAAGCTTTCTTT.

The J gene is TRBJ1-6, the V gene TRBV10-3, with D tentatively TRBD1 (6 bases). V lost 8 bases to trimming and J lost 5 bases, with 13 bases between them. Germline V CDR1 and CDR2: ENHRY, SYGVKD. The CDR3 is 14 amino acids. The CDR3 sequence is CAISAGADNSPLHF. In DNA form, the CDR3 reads TGTGCCATCTCGGCAGGGGCCGATAATTCACCCCTCCACTTT.

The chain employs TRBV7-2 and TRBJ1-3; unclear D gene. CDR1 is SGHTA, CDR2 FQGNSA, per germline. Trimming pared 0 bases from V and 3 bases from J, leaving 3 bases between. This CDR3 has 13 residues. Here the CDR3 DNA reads TGTGCCAGCAGCTTAGCCCTTGGAAACACCATATATTTT. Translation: CASSLALGNTIYF.

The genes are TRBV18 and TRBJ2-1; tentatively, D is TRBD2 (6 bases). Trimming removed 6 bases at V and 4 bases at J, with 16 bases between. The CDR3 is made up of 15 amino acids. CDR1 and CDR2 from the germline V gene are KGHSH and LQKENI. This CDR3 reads CASSLPGLTYNEQFF. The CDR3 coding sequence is TGTGCCAGCTCTCTTCCGGGACTTACGTACAATGAGCAGTTCTTC. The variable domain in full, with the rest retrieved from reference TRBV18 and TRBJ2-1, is NAGVMQNPRHLVRRRGQEARLRCSPMKGHSHVYWYRQLPEEGLKFMVYLQKENIIDESGMPKERFSAEFPKEGPSILRIQQVVRGDSAAYFCASSLPGLTYNEQFFGPGTRLTVL.

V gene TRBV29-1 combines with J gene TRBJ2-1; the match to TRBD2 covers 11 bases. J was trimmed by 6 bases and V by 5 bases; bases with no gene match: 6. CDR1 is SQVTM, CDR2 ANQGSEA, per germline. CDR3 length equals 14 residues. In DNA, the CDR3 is TGCAGCGTTCCACTAGCGGGGGACCTCAATGAGCAGTTCTTC. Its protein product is CSVPLAGDLNEQFF.

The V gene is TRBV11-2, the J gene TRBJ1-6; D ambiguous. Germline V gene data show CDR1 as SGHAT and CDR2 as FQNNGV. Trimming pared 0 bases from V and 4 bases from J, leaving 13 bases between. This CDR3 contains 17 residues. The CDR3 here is CASSLDQYTLYNSPLHF. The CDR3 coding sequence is TGTGCCAGCAGCTTAGATCAATACACCTTGTATAATTCACCCCTCCACTTT.